The 20 T cell receptor beta chains in this list originate from one sample, sequenced in a study of regulatory T cells in long-lasting Graves disease. Specified time point: newly diagnosed GD, antithyroid drugs for less than 3 months. RNA extracted from PBMCs served as the sequencing template. Investigators prepared the TCR beta libraries by applying iRepertoire HTBI primers and Arm-PCR of CDR3 regions. TCRdb called the multiplex PCR reads again in MiXCR, with one record for every CDR3 protein. The profile covers more than 300,000 distinct CDR3 sequences, with over 9.5% appearing a single time and about 19% taken by the ten largest. These data also formed part of another study, on T cells in Graves' hyperthyroidism and ophthalmopathy.

The sequenced sample was peripheral blood mononuclear cells (PBMCs), obtained at new diagnosis, from a patient treated with antithyroid drugs. The origin of the receptors is a woman between 18 and 29 years old with Graves disease.

This clonotype was detected many times. The chain links TRBV20-1 to TRBJ2-6; no definite D call. V shed 0 bases and J shed 0 bases, with 3 bases lying between them. CDR3 size: 14 residues. Germline assignment: CDR1 DFQATT and CDR2 SNEGSKA (reference sequence). Here the CDR3 reads CSARDPSGANVLTF. The CDR3 nucleotides read TGCAGTGCTAGAGATCCCTCTGGGGCCAACGTCCTGACTTTC.

Many counts were recorded for this clonotype. The chain links TRBV20-1 to TRBJ2-1; D gene uncertain. The CDR3 has 14 residues. V lost 7 bases to trimming and J lost 6 bases, with 19 bases between them. CDR1 is DFQATT, CDR2 SNEGSKA, per germline (reference sequence). The chain's CDR3 is CSDRQRGFSNEQFF. For the CDR3, the DNA is TGCAGTGATAGGCAGCGTGGGTTTTCCAATGAGCAGTTCTTC.

The chain employs TRBV4-2 and TRBJ2-1; 16 bases agree with TRBD2. With V trimmed by 4 bases and J by 6 bases, 6 bases remained unmatched. The CDR3 covers 17 residues. Germline V gene lookup returns CDR1 LGHNA and CDR2 YNFKEQ. The CDR3 DNA reads as TGTGCCAGCAGCCGTGGGACTAGCGGGGGGGCGGTCAATGAGCAGTTCTTC. This sequence encodes CASSRGTSGGAVNEQFF.

This clonotype was found many times. The chain has TRBV3-1 and TRBJ2-1; the match to TRBD2 covers 8 bases. V trimming: 0 bases; J trimming: 8 bases; junction bases outside the gene matches: 15. This CDR3 has 18 amino acids. Germline V gives CDR1 LGHDT, CDR2 YNNKEL (reference sequence). The CDR3 DNA sequence: TGTGCCAGCAGCCAAGAGGGCGCCTTAGCGGGAATTATCGATGAGCAGTTCTTC. Its protein product is CASSQEGALAGIIDEQFF.

The V gene is TRBV20-1, the J gene TRBJ1-2; D ambiguous. The length of the CDR3 is 14 residues. V was shortened by 4 bases and J by 2 bases, with 14 bases between the two germline ends. The germline CDR1 and CDR2 sequences are DFQATT and SNEGSKA (reference sequence). Here the CDR3 DNA reads TGCAGTGCTACGAGTTCTGGAGCCAACTATGGCTACACCTTC. Translated, it gives CSATSSGANYGYTF.

This clonotype has a count of ten or more. V and J are TRBV12-3 or TRBV12-4 and TRBJ2-1; D is ambiguous. V was clipped by 5 bases and J by 6 bases, with 8 bases between them. The CDR3 length is 12 residues. The CDR3 sequence: CASSRESNEQFF. The CDR3 coding sequence is TGTGCCAGCAGTAGAGAGTCCAATGAGCAGTTCTTC.

This clonotype came up many times. The chain employs TRBV29-1 and TRBJ2-7, with D uncertain. V gave up 7 bases and J gave up 3 bases, with 10 bases separating them. CDR1 and CDR2 (germline): SQVTM, ANQGSEA. The CDR3 has 11 amino acids. The CDR3 DNA is TGCAGCGCCCGTCTTCGCTACGAGCAGTACTTC. It codes for CSARLRYEQYF.

This clonotype was seen repeatedly, ten times or more. V and J are TRBV7-2 and TRBJ2-5, with TRBD2 as a possible D gene (6 bases). V was shortened by 5 bases and J by 2 bases, with 21 bases between the two germline ends. Germline lookup yields CDR1 SGHTA and CDR2 FQGNSA. CDR3 length: 17 residues. The CDR3 loop is CASSPRRGTSTQETQYF. The DNA of the CDR3 is TGTGCCAGCAGCCCGAGGCGGGGAACTTCGACGCAAGAGACCCAGTACTTC.

This clonotype came up many times. The V and J genes are TRBV3-1 and TRBJ2-5; 9 nucleotides line up with TRBD2. The ends lost 0 bases at V and 5 bases at J; junction bases unmatched: 10. The germline V gene encodes CDR1 LGHDT and CDR2 YNNKEL (reference sequence). The CDR3 totals 17 residues. The CDR3 region has the DNA TGTGCCAGCAGCCAAGATCATTCGCGGGGGGGCGGGGAGACCCAGTACTTC. It encodes CASSQDHSRGGGETQYF.

This clonotype was seen a few times. The gene calls are TRBV28 and TRBJ2-3; the D gene is possibly TRBD2 (6 bases). This CDR3 contains 18 residues. Per germline, CDR1 MDHEN and CDR2 SYDVKM. Trimming took off 1 base at V and 5 bases at J, with 22 bases between the two ends. CDR3 coding DNA: TGTGCCAGCAGTTTATCGACCCCACTAGCAGTCGGGGTAGATACGCAGTATTTT. This gives the protein CASSLSTPLAVGVDTQYF.

This clonotype was recorded at least ten times. The chain combines TRBV6-5 with TRBJ2-2; TRBD2 matches 8 bases. This CDR3 spans 16 amino acids. V dropped 0 bases and J dropped 2; count of bases not matched to a gene: 2. Germline V lookup: CDR1 MNHEY, CDR2 SVGAGI. CDR3 loop: CASSYSSGINTGELFF. CDR3 nucleotide sequence: TGTGCCAGCAGTTACTCTAGCGGGATTAACACCGGGGAGCTGTTTTTT.

This clonotype was recorded at least ten times. The V gene is TRBV11-2, the J gene TRBJ2-3, with 8 bases fitting TRBD1. Germline V CDR1 and CDR2: SGHAT, FQNNGV. The CDR3 is made up of 17 amino acids. With V trimmed by 4 bases and J by 2 bases, 11 bases remained unmatched. CDR3 sequence reads: CASSSRTGILFTDTQYF. The CDR3 DNA follows: TGTGCCAGCAGCTCTCGGACAGGGATCCTTTTCACAGATACGCAGTATTTT.

This clonotype was detected many times. This chain uses TRBV4-1 with TRBJ1-1; D is possibly TRBD1 (5 bases). V dropped 0 bases and J dropped 4 bases, with 15 bases sitting between them. Looked up from germline, CDR1 is MGHRA and CDR2 is YSYEKL. CDR3 length: 16 amino acids. The CDR3 DNA follows: TGCGCCAGCAGCCAAGATCGGCAGGGACGTAGCACTGAAGCTTTCTTT. Protein product: CASSQDRQGRSTEAFF.

This clonotype was observed at least ten times. The J gene is TRBJ2-3, the V gene TRBV27, with TRBD1 matching over 11 bases. The germline V gene has CDR1 MNHEY and CDR2 SMNVEV (reference sequence). The CDR3 runs 16 residues. V lost 5 bases, J lost 4 bases, and 8 bases stayed unmatched. CDR3: CASSRGAGQGADTQYF. The CDR3 region has the DNA TGTGCCAGCAGTAGAGGCGCGGGACAGGGGGCAGATACGCAGTATTTT.

The chain has TRBV6-1 and TRBJ2-1; 7 bases fit TRBD2. This CDR3 has 16 residues. Germline V CDR1 and CDR2: MNHNS, SASEGT. V shed 7 bases and J 2 bases; nucleotides not matched to a gene: 11. CDR3 bases: TGTGCCAGCACCCCCCCGACTAGCCCAACCTACAATGAGCAGTTCTTC. It codes for CASTPPTSPTYNEQFF.

V is TRBV19 and J is TRBJ2-3, with TRBD2 identical over 9 bases. Germline V gene lookup returns CDR1 LNHDA and CDR2 SQIVND (reference sequence). J gave up 7 bases and V 7 bases, and 12 bases lay outside the gene matches. This CDR3 is built from 15 residues. The DNA for the CDR3 is TGTGCCAGTACAAATGAGGCTAGCGGGATAAATACGCAGTATTTT. Encoded protein: CASTNEASGINTQYF.

With respect to this clonotype: One base away lies a much larger clone, so this may be a sequencing read error. The chain joins TRBV13 to TRBJ2-7; weak D call: TRBD2 (7 bases). CDR1 and CDR2 from the germline V gene are PRHDT and FYEKMQ (reference sequence). The length of the CDR3 is 15 residues. V was shortened by 7 bases and J by 7 bases, with 23 bases between the two germline ends. CDR3: CASIKGGRAYNEQYF. The CDR3 DNA reads as TGTGCCAGCATCAAGGGGGGGAGGGCGTACAATGAGCAGTACTTC.

In this sample, this clonotype turned up a few times. This chain joins TRBV16 and TRBJ1-6; D possibly corresponds to TRBD1 (5 bases). This CDR3 contains 15 residues. Per the germline V gene, CDR1 is KGHSY and CDR2 is FQNENV. V was clipped by 2 bases and J by 9 bases, with 14 bases between them. The CDR3 sequence is CASSQGGRESSPLHF. CDR3 sequence (DNA): TGTGCCAGCAGCCAAGGGGGACGGGAGAGTTCACCCCTCCACTTT.

This clonotype was recorded many times. The chain combines TRBV27 with TRBJ2-7; TRBD2 aligns across 8 bases. CDR1 is MNHEY, CDR2 SMNVEV, per germline (reference sequence). Losses at the gene ends were 5 bases for V and 3 bases for J; bases not matched to a gene: 9. CDR3 length equals 15 residues. The CDR3 loop reads CASSPRGSGIYEQYF. In nucleotides, the CDR3 is TGTGCCAGCAGTCCCCGAGGTAGCGGGATCTACGAGCAGTACTTC.

This clonotype has a count of ten or more. The chain recombines TRBV15 with TRBJ1-1, with a weak D call TRBD1 (6 bases). In germline, CDR1 is LNHNV, CDR2 YYDKDF (reference sequence). CDR3 length equals 13 residues. V was cut by 6 bases and J by 3 bases, with 11 bases left in between. CDR3 in DNA: TGTGCCACCAGTTGGACAGTTTACACTGAAGCTTTCTTT. Translation: CATSWTVYTEAFF.